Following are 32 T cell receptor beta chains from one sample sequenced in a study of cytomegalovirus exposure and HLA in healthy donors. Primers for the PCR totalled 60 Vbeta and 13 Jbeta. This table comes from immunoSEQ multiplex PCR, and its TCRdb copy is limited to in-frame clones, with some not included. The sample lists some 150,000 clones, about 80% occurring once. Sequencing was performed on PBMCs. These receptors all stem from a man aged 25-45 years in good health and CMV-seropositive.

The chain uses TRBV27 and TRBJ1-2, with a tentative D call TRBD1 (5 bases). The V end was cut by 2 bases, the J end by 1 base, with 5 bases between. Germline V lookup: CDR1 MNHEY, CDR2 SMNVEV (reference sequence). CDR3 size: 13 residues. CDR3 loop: CASSLRGNYGYTF. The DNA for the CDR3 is TGTGCCAGCAGTTTAAGGGGTAACTATGGCTACACCTTC.

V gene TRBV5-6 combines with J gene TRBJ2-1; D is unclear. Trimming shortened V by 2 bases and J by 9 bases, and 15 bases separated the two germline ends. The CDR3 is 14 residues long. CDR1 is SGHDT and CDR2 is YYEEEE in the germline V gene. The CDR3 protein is CASSFSASASEQFF. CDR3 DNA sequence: TGTGCCAGCAGCTTTTCCGCCTCAGCGAGTGAGCAGTTCTTC.

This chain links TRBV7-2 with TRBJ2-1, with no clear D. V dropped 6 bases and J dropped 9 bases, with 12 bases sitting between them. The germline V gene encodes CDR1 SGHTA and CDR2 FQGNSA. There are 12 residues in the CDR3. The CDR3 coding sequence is TGTGCCAGCAGTGGGTCTAGTTCTGAGCAGTTCTTC. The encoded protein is CASSGSSSEQFF.

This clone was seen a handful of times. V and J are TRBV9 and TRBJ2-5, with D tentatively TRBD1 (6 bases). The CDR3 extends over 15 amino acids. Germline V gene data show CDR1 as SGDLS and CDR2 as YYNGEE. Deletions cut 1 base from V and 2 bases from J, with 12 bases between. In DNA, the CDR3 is TGTGCCAGCAGCGTATCCCCGGGACAACAAGAGACCCAGTACTTC. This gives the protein CASSVSPGQQETQYF.

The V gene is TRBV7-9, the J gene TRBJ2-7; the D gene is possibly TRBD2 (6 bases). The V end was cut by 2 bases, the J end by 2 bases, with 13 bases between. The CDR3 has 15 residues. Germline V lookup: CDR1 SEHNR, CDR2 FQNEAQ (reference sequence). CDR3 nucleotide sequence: TGTGCCAGCAGCTTACAAGGCGGGGAGACCTACGAGCAGTACTTC. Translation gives CASSLQGGETYEQYF.

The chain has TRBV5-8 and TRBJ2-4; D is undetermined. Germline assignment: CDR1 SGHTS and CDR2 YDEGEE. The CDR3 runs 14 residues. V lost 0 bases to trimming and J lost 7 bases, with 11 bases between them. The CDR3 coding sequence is TGTGCCAGCAGCTTGGGAGGAGCTGGTAACATTCAGTACTTC. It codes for CASSLGGAGNIQYF.

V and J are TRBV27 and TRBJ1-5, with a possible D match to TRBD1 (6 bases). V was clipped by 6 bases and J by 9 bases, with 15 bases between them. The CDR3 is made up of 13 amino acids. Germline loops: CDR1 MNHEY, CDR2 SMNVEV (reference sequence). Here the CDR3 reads CASRPSQGWPQHF. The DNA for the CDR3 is TGTGCCAGCAGGCCATCTCAGGGGTGGCCCCAGCATTTT.

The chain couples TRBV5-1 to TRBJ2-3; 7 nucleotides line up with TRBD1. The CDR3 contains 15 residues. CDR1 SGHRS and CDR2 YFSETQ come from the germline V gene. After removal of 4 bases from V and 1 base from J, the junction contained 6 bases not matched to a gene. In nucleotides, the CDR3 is TGCGCCAGCAGCCGACCAGGGGGTGGCACAGATACGCAGTATTTT. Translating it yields CASSRPGGGTDTQYF.

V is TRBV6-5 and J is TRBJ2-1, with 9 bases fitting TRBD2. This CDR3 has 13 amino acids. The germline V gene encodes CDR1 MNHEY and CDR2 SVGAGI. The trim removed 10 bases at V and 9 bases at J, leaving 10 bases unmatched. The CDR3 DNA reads TGTGCCACCCAGCGGGAGGACGCGGGTGAGCAGTTCTTC. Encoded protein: CATQREDAGEQFF.

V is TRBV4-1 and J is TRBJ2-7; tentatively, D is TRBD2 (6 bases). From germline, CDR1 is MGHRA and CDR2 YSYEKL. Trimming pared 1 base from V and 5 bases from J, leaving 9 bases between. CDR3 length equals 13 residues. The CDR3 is CASSQGLGDEQYF. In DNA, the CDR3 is TGCGCCAGCAGCCAAGGACTAGGTGACGAGCAGTACTTC.

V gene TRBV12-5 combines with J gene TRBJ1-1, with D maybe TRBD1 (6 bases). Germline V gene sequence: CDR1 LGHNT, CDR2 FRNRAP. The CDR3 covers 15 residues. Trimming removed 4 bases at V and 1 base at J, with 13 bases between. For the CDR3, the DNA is TGTGCTAGTGGTTCCCGGACAGCCGCGAACACTGAAGCTTTCTTT. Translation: CASGSRTAANTEAFF.

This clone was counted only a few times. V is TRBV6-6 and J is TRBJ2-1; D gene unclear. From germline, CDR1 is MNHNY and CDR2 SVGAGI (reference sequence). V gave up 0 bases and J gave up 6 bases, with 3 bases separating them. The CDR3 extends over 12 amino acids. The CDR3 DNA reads TGTGCCAGCAGTTACTCCCTCAATGAGCAGTTCTTC. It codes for CASSYSLNEQFF.

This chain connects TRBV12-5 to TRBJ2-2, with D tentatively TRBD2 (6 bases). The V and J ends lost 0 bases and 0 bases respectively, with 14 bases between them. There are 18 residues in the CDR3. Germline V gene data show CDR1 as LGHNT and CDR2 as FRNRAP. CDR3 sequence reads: CASGLVRASASNTGELFF. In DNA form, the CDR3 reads TGTGCTAGTGGTTTGGTACGGGCTAGCGCATCGAACACCGGGGAGCTGTTTTTT.

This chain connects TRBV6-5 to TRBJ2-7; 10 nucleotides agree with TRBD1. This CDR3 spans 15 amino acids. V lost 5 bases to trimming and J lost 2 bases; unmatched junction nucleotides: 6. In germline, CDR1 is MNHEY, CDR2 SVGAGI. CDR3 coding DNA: TGTGCCAGCAGTCCCCTTGGACAGGGGGCCTACGAGCAGTACTTC. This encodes CASSPLGQGAYEQYF.

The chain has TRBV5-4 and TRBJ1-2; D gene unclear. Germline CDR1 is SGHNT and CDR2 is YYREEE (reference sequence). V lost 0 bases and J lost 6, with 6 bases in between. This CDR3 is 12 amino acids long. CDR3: CASSLGQDGYTF. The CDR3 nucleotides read TGTGCCAGCAGCTTGGGGCAAGATGGCTACACCTTC. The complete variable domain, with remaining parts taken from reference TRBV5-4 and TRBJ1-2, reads ETGVTQSPTHLIKTRGQQVTLRCSSQSGHNTVSWYQQALGQGPQFIFQYYREEENGRGNFPPRFSGLQFPNYSSELNVNALELDDSALYLCASSLGQDGYTFGSGTRLTVV.

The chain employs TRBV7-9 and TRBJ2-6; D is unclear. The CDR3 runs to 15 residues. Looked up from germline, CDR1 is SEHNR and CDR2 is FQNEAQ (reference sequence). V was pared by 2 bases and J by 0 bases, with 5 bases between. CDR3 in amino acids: CASSLPGSGANVLTF. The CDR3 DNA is TGTGCCAGCAGCTTACCCGGCTCTGGGGCCAACGTCCTGACTTTC.

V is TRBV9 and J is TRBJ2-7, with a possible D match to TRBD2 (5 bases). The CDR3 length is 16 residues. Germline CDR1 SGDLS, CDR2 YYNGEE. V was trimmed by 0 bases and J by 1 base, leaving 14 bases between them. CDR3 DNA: TGTGCCAGCAGCGTAGGAAGCGGACCGGGGTCCTACGAGCAGTACTTC. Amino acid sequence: CASSVGSGPGSYEQYF.

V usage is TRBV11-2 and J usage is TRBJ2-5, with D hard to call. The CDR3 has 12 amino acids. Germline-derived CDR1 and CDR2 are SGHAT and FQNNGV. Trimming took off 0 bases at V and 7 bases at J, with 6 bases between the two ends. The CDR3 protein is CASSLDGRTQYF. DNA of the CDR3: TGTGCCAGCAGCTTAGATGGTAGGACCCAGTACTTC.

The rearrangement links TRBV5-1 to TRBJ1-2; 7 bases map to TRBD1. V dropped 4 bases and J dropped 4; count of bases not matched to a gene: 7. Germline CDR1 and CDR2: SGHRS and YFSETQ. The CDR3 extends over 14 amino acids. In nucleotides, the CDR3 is TGCGCCAGCAGCCTTGAGACAGGGACCTATGGCTACACCTTC. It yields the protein CASSLETGTYGYTF.

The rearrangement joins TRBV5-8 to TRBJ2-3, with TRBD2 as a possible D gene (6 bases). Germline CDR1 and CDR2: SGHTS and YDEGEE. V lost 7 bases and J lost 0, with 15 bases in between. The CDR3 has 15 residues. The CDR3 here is CASQAGTSSTDTQYF. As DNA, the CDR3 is TGTGCCAGCCAGGCTGGGACTTCTAGCACAGATACGCAGTATTTT. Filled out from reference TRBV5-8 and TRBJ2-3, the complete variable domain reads EAGVTQSPTHLIKTRGQQATLRCSPISGHTSVYWYQQALGLGLQFLLWYDEGEERNRGNFPPRFSGRQFPNYSSELNVNALELEDSALYLCASQAGTSSTDTQYFGPGTRLTVL.

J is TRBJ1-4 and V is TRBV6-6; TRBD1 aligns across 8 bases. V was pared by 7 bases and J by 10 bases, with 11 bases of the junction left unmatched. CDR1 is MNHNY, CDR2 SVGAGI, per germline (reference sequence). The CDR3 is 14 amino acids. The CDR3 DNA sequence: TGTGCCAGCATGCTGACAGGGGTTGTCGGAAAACTGTTTTTT. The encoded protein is CASMLTGVVGKLFF.

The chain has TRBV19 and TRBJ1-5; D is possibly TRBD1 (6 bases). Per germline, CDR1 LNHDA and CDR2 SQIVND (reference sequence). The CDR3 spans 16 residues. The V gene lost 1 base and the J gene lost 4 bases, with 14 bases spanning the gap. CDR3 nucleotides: TGTGCCAGTAGTATAGTAAGGGGGGGATTGAATCAGCCCCAGCATTTT. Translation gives CASSIVRGGLNQPQHF.

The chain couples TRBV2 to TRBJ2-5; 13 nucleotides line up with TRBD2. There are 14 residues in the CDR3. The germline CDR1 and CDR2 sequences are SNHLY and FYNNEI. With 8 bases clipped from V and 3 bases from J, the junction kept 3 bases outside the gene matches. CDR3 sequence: CASSTSGRKETQYF. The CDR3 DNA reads TGTGCCAGCTCGACTAGCGGGAGGAAAGAGACCCAGTACTTC.

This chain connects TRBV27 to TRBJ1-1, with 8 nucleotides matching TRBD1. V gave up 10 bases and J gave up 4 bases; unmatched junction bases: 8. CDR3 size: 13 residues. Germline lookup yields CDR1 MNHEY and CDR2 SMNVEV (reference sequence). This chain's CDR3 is CATADRGVTEAFF. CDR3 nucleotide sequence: TGTGCCACCGCCGACAGGGGCGTCACTGAAGCTTTCTTT.

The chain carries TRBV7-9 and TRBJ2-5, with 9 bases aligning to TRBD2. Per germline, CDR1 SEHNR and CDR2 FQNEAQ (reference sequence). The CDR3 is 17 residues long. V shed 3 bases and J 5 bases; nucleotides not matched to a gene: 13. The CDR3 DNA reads TGTGCCAGCAGCTTTCCTCTAGCGGGACCAAACGGGGAGACCCAGTACTTC. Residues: CASSFPLAGPNGETQYF.

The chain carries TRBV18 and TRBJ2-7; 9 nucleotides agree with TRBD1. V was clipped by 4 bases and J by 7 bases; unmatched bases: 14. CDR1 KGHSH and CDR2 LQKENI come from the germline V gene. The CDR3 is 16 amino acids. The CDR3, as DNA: TGTGCCAGCTCACAGATAACAGGGGGCGACCTTGAGGAGCAGTACTTC. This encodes CASSQITGGDLEEQYF.

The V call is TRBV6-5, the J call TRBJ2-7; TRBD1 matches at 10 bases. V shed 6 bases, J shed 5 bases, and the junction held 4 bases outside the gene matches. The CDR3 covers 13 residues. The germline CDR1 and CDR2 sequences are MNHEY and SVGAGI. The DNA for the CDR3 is TGTGCCAGCAGGGGACAGGGGCCGAACGAGCAGTACTTC. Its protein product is CASRGQGPNEQYF.

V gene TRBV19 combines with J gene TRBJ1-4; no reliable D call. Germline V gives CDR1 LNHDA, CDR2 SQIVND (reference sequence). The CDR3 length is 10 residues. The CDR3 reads CTGKWEKLFF. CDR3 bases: TGTACGGGGAAGTGGGAAAAACTGTTTTTT.

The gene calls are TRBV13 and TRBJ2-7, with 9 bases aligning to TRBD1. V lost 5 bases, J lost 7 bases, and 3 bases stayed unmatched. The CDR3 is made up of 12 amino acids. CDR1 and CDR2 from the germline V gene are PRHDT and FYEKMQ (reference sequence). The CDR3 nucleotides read TGTGCCAGCAGCCCAGGACAGGGGGAGCAGTACTTC. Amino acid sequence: CASSPGQGEQYF.

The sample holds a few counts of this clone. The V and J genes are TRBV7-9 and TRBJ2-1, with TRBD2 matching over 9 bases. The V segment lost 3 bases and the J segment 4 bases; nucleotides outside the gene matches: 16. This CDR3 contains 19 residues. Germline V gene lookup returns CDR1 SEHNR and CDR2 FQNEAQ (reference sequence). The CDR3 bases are TGTGCCAGCAGCTTCTGGCGGGCTAGCGGGGTAAATCTGTACAATGAGCAGTTCTTC. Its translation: CASSFWRASGVNLYNEQFF.

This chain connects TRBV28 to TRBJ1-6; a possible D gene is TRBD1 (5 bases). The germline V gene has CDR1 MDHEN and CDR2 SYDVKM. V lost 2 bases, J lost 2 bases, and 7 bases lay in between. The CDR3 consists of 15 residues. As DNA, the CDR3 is TGTGCCAGCAGTTTACAGGGTGCCTATAATTCACCCCTCCACTTT. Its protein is CASSLQGAYNSPLHF.

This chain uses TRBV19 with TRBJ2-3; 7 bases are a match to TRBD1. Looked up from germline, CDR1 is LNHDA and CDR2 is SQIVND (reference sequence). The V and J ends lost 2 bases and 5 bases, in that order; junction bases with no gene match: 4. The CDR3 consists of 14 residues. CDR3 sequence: CASSITGVRDTQYF. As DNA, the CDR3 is TGTGCCAGTAGTATAACAGGGGTGAGAGATACGCAGTATTTT. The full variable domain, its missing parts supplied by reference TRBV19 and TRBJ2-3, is DGGITQSPKYLFRKEGQNVTLSCEQNLNHDAMYWYRQDPGQGLRLIYYSQIVNDFQKGDIAEGYSVSREKKESFPLTVTSAQKNPTAFYLCASSITGVRDTQYFGPGTRLTVL.